This entry is about one TCR beta chain. Its antigen is not known. Constant-segment primers and 5'RACE yielded cDNA libraries for TCR alpha and TCR beta, each carrying sample barcodes and UMIs. TCRdb re-derived calls from the 5' RACE reads in MiXCR, one entry per CDR3 protein. This table holds approximately 450,000 distinct CDR3 sequences, around a sixth found once. This sample stems from a study of T-cell memory formation after mild COVID-19. General observations from the study: Contracting clones from day 15 to 85 showed balanced CD4/CD8; later expanders favored CD4+. Contracting CD8+ clones were enriched in EMRA, CD4+ mainly in CM and EM. Pre-infection memory harbored some responding clones, suggesting cross-reactive memory joined.

The CDR3 contains 17 residues. V was trimmed by 1 base and J by 0 bases, leaving 15 bases between them. Looked up from germline, CDR1 is SGHAT and CDR2 is FQNNGV. The source material was PBMCs or a T cell subset sorted from them (not recorded which). The receptor was derived from an adult woman who had mild COVID-19 (a few samples of this study predate the infection). Cell type and time point are not known. The chain joins TRBV11-2 to TRBJ1-1; D unclear. CDR3 region: CASSLGTREGMNTEAFF. CDR3 DNA sequence: TGTGCCAGCAGCTTAGGTACGAGGGAGGGCATGAACACTGAAGCTTTCTTT. Supplemented by reference TRBV11-2 and TRBJ1-1, the full variable domain reads EAGVAQSPRYKIIEKRQSVAFWCNPISGHATLYWYQQILGQGPKLLIQFQNNGVVDDSQLPKDRFSAERLKGVDSTLKIQPAKLEDSAVYLCASSLGTREGMNTEAFFGQGTRLTVV.